The 27 T cell receptor beta chains reported below all come from one sample, sequenced in a study of T cell clonality in common variable immunodeficiency. Overall study results and limits: Common variable immunodeficiency TCR beta sequences reportedly had fewer deletions and N-nucleotide insertions.

The assay was immunoSEQ multiplex PCR, and TCRdb's table has in-frame clones only and misses some. The sample contains over 30,000 clones, none of them singletons. These receptors have no identified antigens. Material for sequencing was peripheral blood mononuclear cells. Receptor source: a human donor with common variable immunodeficiency.

In this sample, this clone turned up many times. Sequencing ends 3 residues short of the CDR3 end; the germline J gene provides the rest. The V and J genes are TRBV20-1 and TRBJ1-6; D remains ambiguous. The CDR3 runs to 12 residues. Germline V lookup: CDR1 DFQATT, CDR2 SNEGSKA (reference sequence). V was pared by 5 bases and J by 6 bases, with 8 bases between. The CDR3 bases that were read are TGCAGTGCTTCCAGCGGTAATTCACCC. Translated, it gives CSASSGNSP. The entire CDR3 protein reads CSASSGNSPLHF.

The sample holds a few counts of this clone. The CDR3 extends 3 residues past the end of the read, so its final part is completed from the germline J gene. The chain uses TRBV19 and TRBJ1-5; 7 bases are shared with TRBD1. Trimming at V came to 6 bases and at J to 4 bases, leaving 6 bases not matched to a gene. Germline loops: CDR1 LNHDA, CDR2 SQIVND (reference sequence). There are 14 residues in the CDR3. The CDR3: CASRVSGGNQPQHF. The covered CDR3 bases are TGTGCCAGTAGAGTGTCAGGGGGAAATCAGCCC.

Regarding this clone: The read falls 3 residues short of the CDR3 end, and the missing part is taken from the germline J gene. This sequence joins TRBV7-2 and TRBJ2-5; TRBD2 might be the D (6 bases). With 2 bases removed from V and 5 bases from J, the gap between germline ends came to 6 bases. The CDR3 length is 12 residues. Germline lookup yields CDR1 SGHTA and CDR2 FQGNSA. The CDR3 DNA, read in part, is TGTGCCAGCAGCTTACTAGCGGAGACC. It yields the protein CASSLLAET. The whole CDR3 is CASSLLAETQYF.

Ten or more counts support this clone. The read ends 3 residues shy of where the CDR3 ends; the end is completed using the germline J gene. V usage is TRBV9 and J usage is TRBJ2-3; 14 nucleotides match TRBD2. Germline V gives CDR1 SGDLS, CDR2 YYNGEE. The CDR3 contains 17 residues. V dropped 0 bases and J dropped 4; count of bases not matched to a gene: 4. The CDR3 DNA, read in part, is TGTGCCAGCAGCGTAGAGACTAGCGGGGGGGTGGCAGATACG. It translates to CASSVETSGGVADT. The CDR3, in full, reads CASSVETSGGVADTQYF.

This clone was seen repeatedly, ten times or more. The CDR3 end lies 3 residues beyond the end of the read and is filled in from the germline J gene. The genes are TRBV30 and TRBJ1-1; D gene unclear. The ends were cut back, 4 bases at V and 4 bases at J, with 7 bases in the middle. The CDR3 consists of 11 residues. Germline CDR1 reads GTSNPN; CDR2 reads SVGIG (reference sequence). CDR3 DNA (partial): TGTGCCTGGATCCAGGTCACTGAA. Translated, it gives CAWIQVTE. The whole CDR3 region reads CAWIQVTEAFF.

Turning to this clone: The read ends 3 residues shy of where the CDR3 ends; the end is completed using the germline J gene. This chain joins TRBV19 and TRBJ1-2; D is undetermined. CDR3 size: 14 residues. Germline values: CDR1 LNHDA, CDR2 SQIVND (reference sequence). Trimming removed 7 bases at V and 3 bases at J, with 15 bases between. The sequenced CDR3 bases are TGTGCCAGTACAACTAGCGCTCCCGACTATGGC. Its protein is CASTTSAPDYG. In full, the CDR3 is CASTTSAPDYGYTF.

This clone was counted ten times or more. The read gets to within 3 residues of the CDR3 end, and the germline J gene fills in the rest. The chain couples TRBV7-8 to TRBJ2-7; 9 bases agree with TRBD2. Trimming removed 6 bases from V and 5 bases from J; junction bases left unmatched: 11. The CDR3 spans 15 residues. Per germline, CDR1 SGHVS and CDR2 FQNEAQ. The CDR3 bases that were read are TGTGCCAGCAGTCCCGGGCGGGGGGGCTTCCACGAG. Protein product: CASSPGRGGFHE. The CDR3 reads in full as CASSPGRGGFHEQYF.

This clone has at least ten counts. The read ends 3 residues early relative to the CDR3; the germline J gene fills the gap. The rearrangement joins TRBV7-2 to TRBJ1-2, with TRBD1 matching 9 bases. Germline V gives CDR1 SGHTA, CDR2 FQGNSA. There are 14 residues in the CDR3. Trimming at V came to 3 bases and at J to 5 bases, leaving 4 bases not matched to a gene. The covered CDR3 bases are TGTGCCAGCAGCTTGGACAGGGGACCGTATGGC. This gives the protein CASSLDRGPYG. The entire CDR3 protein reads CASSLDRGPYGYTF.

This clone appeared a few times. The observed sequence ends 3 residues before the CDR3 terminus, with the missing tail filled in from the germline J gene. J is TRBJ1-6 and V is TRBV7-7; possible D gene TRBD1, 5 bases. Trimming took off 1 base at V and 7 bases at J, with 8 bases between the two ends. Per the germline V gene, CDR1 is SSHAT and CDR2 is FNYEAQ (reference sequence). CDR3 length: 14 residues. The CDR3 spells CASSLVGENSPLHF. The sequenced part of the CDR3 DNA is TGTGCCAGCAGCTTAGTAGGGGAAAATTCACCC.

This clone showed up many times. The read ends 3 residues shy of where the CDR3 ends; the end is completed using the germline J gene. The gene calls are TRBV19 and TRBJ2-7; D call uncertain. The V end lost 3 bases, the J end lost 6 bases, and 6 bases lay between the germline ends. Germline V gene lookup returns CDR1 LNHDA and CDR2 SQIVND (reference sequence). The CDR3 has 11 amino acids. CDR3 DNA (partial): TGTGCCAGTAGTATTGGCGGCGAG. This translates into CASSIGGE. The complete CDR3 reads CASSIGGEQYF.

The table lists this clone with many counts. The missing CDR3 end, 3 residues past where the read stops, is filled in from the germline J gene. The V and J genes are TRBV6-1 and TRBJ2-7, with D possibly TRBD2 on 6 matching bases. The germline V gene encodes CDR1 MNHNS and CDR2 SASEGT. V gave up 1 base and J gave up 6 bases, with 7 bases separating them. This CDR3 is built from 12 residues. The chain's CDR3 is CASSEGGVEQYF. The sequenced CDR3 bases are TGTGCCAGCAGTGAAGGGGGGGTCGAG.

This clone was seen only a few times. The DNA ends 3 residues before the CDR3 does, and the rest of the CDR3 is filled in from the germline J gene. The J gene is TRBJ2-1, the V gene TRBV19, with TRBD1 matching over 7 bases. The CDR3 is 15 amino acids. V gave up 0 bases and J gave up 8 bases; unmatched junction bases: 7. The germline CDR1 and CDR2 sequences are LNHDA and SQIVND (reference sequence). The CDR3 region is CASSIERGPGHEQFF. The sequenced CDR3 bases are TGTGCCAGTAGTATAGAAAGGGGGCCCGGGCATGAG.

With regard to this clone: Sequencing ends 3 residues short of the CDR3 end; the germline J gene provides the rest. The genes are TRBV2 and TRBJ1-6, with 10 bases identical to TRBD1. This CDR3 spans 14 amino acids. Germline CDR1 SNHLY, CDR2 FYNNEI. V lost 4 bases and J lost 6; bases outside the gene matches: 0. CDR3 DNA, as far as it was read: TGTGCCAGCAGTGGGACAGGGGGTAATTCACCC. Protein: CASSGTGGNSP. The entire CDR3 reads CASSGTGGNSPLHF. The full variable domain, completed using reference TRBV2 and TRBJ1-6, is EPEVTQTPSHQVTQMGQEVILRCVPISNHLYFYWYRQILGQKVEFLVSFYNNEISEKSEIFDDQFSVERPDGSNFTLKIRSTKLEDSAMYFCASSGTGGNSPLHFGNGTRLTVT.

This clone has more than one count but fewer than ten. The CDR3 end falls 3 residues outside the read, so it is completed with the germline J gene. The rearrangement uses TRBV19 and TRBJ2-1, with 8 bases matching TRBD1. The germline gives CDR1 LNHDA, CDR2 SQIVND (reference sequence). The CDR3 has 16 residues. V lost 6 bases to trimming and J lost 7 bases; unmatched junction nucleotides: 14. The DNA read from the CDR3 is TGTGCCAGTAGCGAATCCGGGACAGGAAGGCGAAATGAG. Its translation is CASSESGTGRRNE. In full, the CDR3 reads CASSESGTGRRNEQFF.

This clone has a count of ten or more. The read ends 3 residues before the CDR3 terminus; that terminus is restored from the germline J gene. This chain links TRBV2 with TRBJ2-4, with 8 bases fitting TRBD2. The trim removed 3 bases at V and 1 base at J, leaving 2 bases unmatched. The CDR3 runs to 15 residues. In germline, CDR1 is SNHLY, CDR2 FYNNEI. Here the CDR3 reads CASSDGGAAKNIQYF. CDR3 bases read: TGTGCCAGCAGTGACGGGGGGGCGGCCAAAAACATT.

In its sample, this clone was seen many times. The CDR3 end falls 3 residues outside the read, so it is completed with the germline J gene. The chain combines TRBV20-1 with TRBJ2-7, with 10 bases identical to TRBD1. The trim removed 1 base at V and 0 bases at J, leaving 15 bases unmatched. The CDR3 runs to 19 residues. Germline assignment: CDR1 DFQATT and CDR2 SNEGSKA (reference sequence). The CDR3 loop is CSARGVTGGAERRSYEQYF. The DNA read from the CDR3 is TGCAGTGCTAGAGGCGTGACAGGGGGCGCGGAAAGGCGCTCCTACGAG.

Worth noting for this clone: The junction differs from germline at one of its ends, possibly a read error. The CDR3 protein is CASSFFGEETQYF. The sequenced CDR3 bases are TGTGCTAGCAGTTTTTTCGGGGAAGAGACC. The rearrangement uses TRBV7-7 and TRBJ2-5; D might be TRBD2 (5 bases). The read terminates 3 residues before the CDR3 end, so the remaining end is supplied by the germline J gene. The CDR3 length is 13 residues. The germline gives CDR1 SSHAT, CDR2 FNYEAQ (reference sequence).

On this clone: The read ends 3 residues before the CDR3 terminus; that terminus is restored from the germline J gene. This chain connects TRBV2 to TRBJ1-6; D is undetermined. The germline CDR1 and CDR2 sequences are SNHLY and FYNNEI. The CDR3 has 16 amino acids. V shed 2 bases and J shed 7 bases, with 15 bases lying between them. CDR3 loop: CASSERAFNPNSPLHF. The sequenced CDR3 bases are TGTGCCAGCAGTGAAAGGGCTTTCAACCCAAATTCACCC.

About this clone: The sequence runs out 3 residues before the end of the CDR3; the remainder is reconstructed from the germline J gene. The J gene is TRBJ1-1, the V gene TRBV18, with 10 bases matching TRBD1. V lost 4 bases to trimming and J lost 5 bases; unmatched junction nucleotides: 7. This CDR3 is built from 15 residues. The germline V gene encodes CDR1 KGHSH and CDR2 LQKENI. The sequenced part of the CDR3 DNA is TGTGCCAGCTCACGGGGACAGGGGTTACAAACTGAA. Translated, it gives CASSRGQGLQTE. The entire CDR3 is CASSRGQGLQTEAFF.

On this clone: Sequencing ends 3 residues short of the CDR3 end; the germline J gene provides the rest. The rearrangement uses TRBV11-2 and TRBJ1-6; weak D call: TRBD1 (6 bases). Per the germline V gene, CDR1 is SGHAT and CDR2 is FQNNGV. V shed 5 bases and J shed 7 bases, with 12 bases lying between them. This CDR3 contains 14 residues. CDR3 residues: CASSLIGQNSPLHF. CDR3 bases read: TGTGCCAGCAGCCTTATTGGACAGAATTCACCC.

This clone was seen at least ten times. The read comes to an end 3 residues before the CDR3 does, leaving the germline J gene to fill in the end. The rearrangement joins TRBV19 to TRBJ2-5; D unclear. The V end was cut by 3 bases, the J end by 2 bases, with 10 bases between. The CDR3 has 14 amino acids. CDR1 is LNHDA, CDR2 SQIVND, per germline (reference sequence). CDR3 DNA, as far as it was read: TGTGCCAGTAGTATCCCCGGCGGACAAGAGACC. This gives the protein CASSIPGGQET. The whole CDR3 sequence reads CASSIPGGQETQYF.

This clone occurred many times. The read ends 3 residues early relative to the CDR3; the germline J gene fills the gap. The chain combines TRBV20-1 with TRBJ1-1, with D perhaps matching TRBD1 (6 bases). The CDR3 loop spans 12 amino acids. Germline V lookup: CDR1 DFQATT, CDR2 SNEGSKA (reference sequence). Trimming shortened V by 4 bases and J by 1 base, and 7 bases separated the two germline ends. The sequenced part of the CDR3 DNA is TGCAGTGCTAAAGGGGGGAACACTGAA. Protein: CSAKGGNTE. The entire CDR3 reads CSAKGGNTEAFF.

A remark on this clone: Read coverage stops 3 residues before the CDR3 terminus; the germline J gene supplies the remainder. This chain uses TRBV7-3 with TRBJ2-5; TRBD2 is a possible D gene (6 bases). CDR1 is SGHTA and CDR2 is FQGTGA in the germline V gene. This CDR3 region has 15 residues. Deletions cut 5 bases from V and 3 bases from J, with 16 bases between. The CDR3 is CASSPGLRPEETQYF. The CDR3 DNA, read in part, is TGTGCCAGCAGCCCCGGACTACGGCCGGAAGAGACC.

This clone was picked up a small number of times. The read halts 3 residues ahead of the CDR3 end, with the missing end drawn from the germline J gene. V usage is TRBV19 and J usage is TRBJ1-5; TRBD1 is a possible D gene (5 bases). From germline, CDR1 is LNHDA and CDR2 SQIVND (reference sequence). This CDR3 has 13 residues. V lost 6 bases to trimming and J lost 6 bases, with 12 bases between them. CDR3 bases read: TGTGCCAGTAGGGGGGGAGTAGGTCAGCCC. Translated: CASRGGVGQP. The full CDR3 protein reads CASRGGVGQPQHF.

This clone showed up just a few times. At one end the junction does not follow the germline gene, possibly because of a read error. From the germline J gene comes the end of the CDR3, since the read stops 3 residues before it. The chain uses TRBV7-9 and TRBJ2-5; a possible D gene is TRBD1 (5 bases). The CDR3 covers 13 residues. Germline CDR1 and CDR2: SEHNR and FQNEAQ (reference sequence). CDR3 DNA, as far as it was read: TGTGCCAGCAGTTTAGACAGACAAGAGACC. Its protein product is CASSLDRQET. The entire CDR3 protein reads CASSLDRQETQYF.

This clone was seen more than once but under ten times. The read ends 3 residues early relative to the CDR3; the germline J gene fills the gap. The gene calls are TRBV5-1 and TRBJ2-3, with TRBD1 identical over 8 bases. The junction had 4 bases not matched to a gene; V was cut back by 2 bases and J by 2 bases. The CDR3 is 15 amino acids. The V gene's germline CDR1 is SGHRS and CDR2 YFSETQ. The sequenced part of the CDR3 DNA is TGCGCCAGCAGCTTCGGACAGGGAACCACAGATACG. Translating it yields CASSFGQGTTDT. The entire CDR3 is CASSFGQGTTDTQYF.

This clone was counted at least ten times. The missing CDR3 end, 3 residues past where the read stops, is filled in from the germline J gene. This chain links TRBV20-1 with TRBJ2-1; D is perhaps TRBD2 (5 bases). Germline lookup yields CDR1 DFQATT and CDR2 SNEGSKA (reference sequence). V was shortened by 3 bases and J by 0 bases, with 15 bases between the two germline ends. This CDR3 is built from 16 residues. The CDR3 DNA, read in part, is TGCAGTGCTAGGTTGTACGAGGGCAGCTCCTACAATGAG. Protein: CSARLYEGSSYNE. The CDR3 in full is CSARLYEGSSYNEQFF.